What follows is one T cell receptor beta chain and its context. The data were taken from a study of cytomegalovirus exposure and HLA in healthy donors. Study-wide context: A subsequent analysis reported that the 120 or so validation repertoires were produced on the same platform that had also been used for the approximately 710 first-cohort repertoires.

Sequencing was performed with immunoSEQ multiplex PCR; in TCRdb, only in-frame clones are kept and a portion is missing. The sample lists approximately 60,000 clones, about nine tenths occurring once. Germline CDR1 is SGHRS and CDR2 is YFSETQ. This CDR3 region has 14 residues. V gave up 2 bases and J gave up 4 bases, with 12 bases separating them. This chain uses TRBV5-1 with TRBJ1-1; D is unresolved. This receptor was obtained from a man aged 18 to 35 in good health and CMV-seronegative. Sequenced sample: PBMCs. This CDR3 reads CASSFTAASTEAFF. The CDR3 coding sequence is TGCGCCAGCAGCTTCACTGCGGCGAGCACTGAAGCTTTCTTT. Supplemented by reference TRBV5-1 and TRBJ1-1, the full variable domain reads KAGVTQTPRYLIKTRGQQVTLSCSPISGHRSVSWYQQTPGQGLQFLFEYFSETQRNKGNFPGRFSGRQFSNSRSEMNVSTLELGDSALYLCASSFTAASTEAFFGQGTRLTVV.